This T cell receptor beta chain comes out of a study of blood T cell repertoires in COVID-19. Study-wide context: Researchers got acute and convalescent COVID-19 samples from the United States, Italy and Spain. T cells, B-cell-depleted T cells, or PBMCs supplied cDNA or gDNA.

Those enrolled in Seattle joined during active infection and were followed longitudinally afterward. Produced via immunoSEQ multiplex PCR; TCRdb's table is partial and in-frame only. The data contain 350,000 or so clones, approximately 90% of them singletons. Germline loops: CDR1 LNHNV, CDR2 YYDKDF (reference sequence). The CDR3 covers 14 residues. The V and J ends lost 5 bases and 4 bases respectively, with 14 bases between them. The rearrangement joins TRBV15 to TRBJ1-2; D may be TRBD1 (6 bases). This TCR was recovered from a woman in her 30s with COVID-19, enrolled during active disease. Sequenced sample: peripheral blood. In DNA, the CDR3 is TGTGCCACCAGCGAACAGGGATTCGGCTATGGCTACACCTTC. It is translated as CATSEQGFGYGYTF.